These T cell receptor beta chains were read from a single sample in a study of beta chain features in type 1 diabetes. Libraries were prepared by immunoSEQ multiplex PCR; TCRdb keeps only in-frame clonotypes and omits some of them. The table includes 900,000 or so clones, roughly 17% detected once. Specimen: naive CD4+ T cells from blood. These receptor sequences come from a young woman in good health. CDR3s include the opening cysteine and the closing phenylalanine or tryptophan. A D gene is named only where the DNA matches it firmly. Rows give clone size only sometimes, using once, few, many, or a class for an expanded clone.

clone_size | d_call | j_call | v_call | cdr3_nt | cdr3_aa
few | TRBD2 | TRBJ2-7 | TRBV19 | TGTGCCAGTACTCCTCGGGAGGGCTCCTACGAGCAGTACTTC | CASTPREGSYEQYF
- | - | TRBJ1-2 | TRBV20-1 | TGCAGTGCTTCCCGAGGGGATGGCTACACCTTC | CSASRGDGYTF
- | - | TRBJ1-5 | TRBV28 | TGTGCCAGCAGTTTGGCAGGGGCCCGACAGCCCCAGCATTTT | CASSLAGARQPQHF
- | - | TRBJ1-1 | TRBV5-1 | TGCGCCAGCAGCTTGAACGCGGGGGCGAACACTGAAGCTTTCTTT | CASSLNAGANTEAFF
- | - | TRBJ1-5 | TRBV2 | TGTGCCAGCAGTTCCGGGGGTGGTCGGAATCAGCCCCAGCATTTT | CASSSGGGRNQPQHF
- | - | TRBJ1-5 | TRBV28 | TGTGCCAGCAGTTTATGGGGGGCCGGGCCCTCTAATCAGCCCCAGCATTTT | CASSLWGAGPSNQPQHF
- | TRBD1 | TRBJ1-1 | TRBV5-1 | TGCGCCAGCAGCACCGGGGGACAGGGTAACACTGAAGCTTTCTTT | CASSTGGQGNTEAFF
- | TRBD1 | TRBJ2-5 | TRBV29-1 | TGCAGCGTGTCGGGACAGGAGAAAGAGACCCAGTACTTC | CSVSGQEKETQYF
few | - | TRBJ2-5 | TRBV5-4 | TGTGCCAGCAGCTTGGGACGGTTCCAAGAGACCCAGTACTTC | CASSLGRFQETQYF
few | - | TRBJ2-6 | TRBV7-8 | TGTGCCAGCAGGTCAGGGTTTTCTGGGGCCAACGTCCTGACTTTC | CASRSGFSGANVLTF
- | - | TRBJ2-7 | TRBV6-6 | TGTGCCAGCAGTTACTCGAGGGGGTTCTACGAGCAGTACTTC | CASSYSRGFYEQYF
few | - | TRBJ1-1 | TRBV6-6 | TGTGCCAGCAGTAACGACAGATTCAACACTGAAGCTTTCTTT | CASSNDRFNTEAFF
few | - | TRBJ2-3 | TRBV9 | TGTGCCAGCAGCGTAGCTACTAACTCGAGGGTGGATACGCAGTATTTT | CASSVATNSRVDTQYF
few | TRBD2 | TRBJ2-7 | TRBV13 | TGTGCCAGCAGCCGAGAATCTAGCGGGAGGTACTACGAGCAGTACTTC | CASSRESSGRYYEQYF
- | TRBD2 | TRBJ2-5 | TRBV18 | TGTGCCAGCTCACTTCTTGGAAGCGGGAGGAGCCAGGTGGAGACCCAGTACTTC | CASSLLGSGRSQVETQYF
few | - | TRBJ1-5 | TRBV7-2 | TGTGCCAGCAGCTTTATATCCGTCAATCAGCCCCAGCATTTT | CASSFISVNQPQHF
few | - | TRBJ2-1 | TRBV7-2 | TGTGCCAGCAGCCTCTCCTTGAGGGGTTACAATGAGCAGTTCTTC | CASSLSLRGYNEQFF
- | TRBD2 | TRBJ2-5 | TRBV14 | TGTGCCAGCAGCCCCTTACTAGCGGGAGTGGAGACCCAGTACTTC | CASSPLLAGVETQYF
once | TRBD2 | TRBJ2-1 | TRBV7-2 | TGTGCCAGCAGCCTGGGGGGGAGGGCTTATGAGCAGTTCTTC | CASSLGGRAYEQFF
few | - | TRBJ2-2 | TRBV28 | TGTGCCAGCAGTTCCCTTCCGAACACCGGGGAGCTGTTTTTT | CASSSLPNTGELFF
- | - | TRBJ2-7 | TRBV20-1 | TGCAGTGCTAGCGGGACTCGAGAGCAGTACTTC | CSASGTREQYF
few | TRBD2 | TRBJ2-1 | TRBV4-3 | TGCGCCAGCAGCCAAGCGGGACTAGCGGTCGACAATGAGCAGTTCTTC | CASSQAGLAVDNEQFF
- | - | TRBJ1-1 | TRBV13 | TGTGCCAGCAAACTGTCCTCTGGGGGGCTTTCCAACACTGAAGCTTTCTTT | CASKLSSGGLSNTEAFF
few | TRBD2 | TRBJ2-7 | TRBV4-1 | TGCGCCAGCAGCCAAGAAGCGGGAGGGGGAGAGCAGTACTTC | CASSQEAGGGEQYF
- | - | TRBJ2-3 | TRBV7-9 | TGTGCCAGCAGCCCAAAGTACCTAGTCTTGGGGACAGATACGCAGTATTTT | CASSPKYLVLGTDTQYF
few | - | TRBJ2-1 | TRBV18 | TGTGCCAGCTCACCCTCCGGGACTCGCAATGAGCAGTTCTTC | CASSPSGTRNEQFF
- | TRBD1 | TRBJ2-3 | TRBV5-6 | TGTGCCAGCAGCTTGGTGGGGACAGGCGGCACAGATACGCAGTATTTT | CASSLVGTGGTDTQYF
- | - | TRBJ2-5 | TRBV28 | TGTGCCAGCAGCCTTCCGGGTAAAGAGACCCAGTACTTC | CASSLPGKETQYF
once | TRBD1 | TRBJ2-5 | TRBV11-2 | TGTGCCAGCACCATAGTTATTGGACAGGGAAGAGACCAGTACTTC | CASTIVIGQGRDQYF
few | - | TRBJ1-1 | TRBV10-3 | TGTGCCATCAGTGAGGGGGGTTCCACTGAAGCTTTCTTT | CAISEGGSTEAFF
- | - | TRBJ2-7 | TRBV4-1 | TGCGCCAGCAGCCAGGGACCCGACTCCCGTGAGCAGTACTTC | CASSQGPDSREQYF
few | - | TRBJ2-7 | TRBV5-4 | TGTGCCAGCAGCTTAACCGGGGTCACCTACGAGCAGTACTTC | CASSLTGVTYEQYF
- | - | TRBJ1-1 | TRBV20-1 | TGCAGTGCTAGAGCCGATACAAGAGCTTTCTTT | CSARADTRAFF